One and the same sample provided the 3 T cell receptor beta chains below, sequenced in a study of blood T cell repertoires in COVID-19. Assay used: immunoSEQ multiplex PCR; TCRdb lists only in-frame clones, some missing. The table shows 400,000 to 450,000 clones, with about nine tenths occurring only once. Sequences were obtained from peripheral blood. The source is a young woman with active or convalescent COVID-19.

V gene TRBV4-1 combines with J gene TRBJ2-1; TRBD2 matches at 8 bases. This CDR3 has 17 residues. Germline V gene lookup returns CDR1 MGHRA and CDR2 YSYEKL. The V segment lost 0 bases and the J segment 3 bases; nucleotides outside the gene matches: 7. The CDR3: CASSQDRTGGYYNEQFF. The DNA for the CDR3 is TGCGCCAGCAGCCAAGATCGGACGGGAGGGTACTACAATGAGCAGTTCTTC.

This chain links TRBV2 with TRBJ2-7; 10 bases map to TRBD2. Germline loops: CDR1 SNHLY, CDR2 FYNNEI. Germline trimming cut 3 bases from V and 2 bases from J; bases unmatched to any gene: 7. This CDR3 has 16 amino acids. For the CDR3, the DNA is TGTGCCAGCAGTGATATCTTAGCGGGAGGTACCTACGAGCAGTACTTC. Protein: CASSDILAGGTYEQYF. Supplemented by reference TRBV2 and TRBJ2-7, the full variable domain reads EPEVTQTPSHQVTQMGQEVILRCVPISNHLYFYWYRQILGQKVEFLVSFYNNEISEKSEIFDDQFSVERPDGSNFTLKIRSTKLEDSAMYFCASSDILAGGTYEQYFGPGTRLTVT.

The chain couples TRBV3-1 (or the pseudogene TRBV3-2) to TRBJ1-1; D not resolved. This CDR3 is built from 13 residues. The V gene lost 4 bases and the J gene lost 1 base, with 7 bases spanning the gap. Germline-derived CDR1 and CDR2 are LGHDT and YNNKEL (reference sequence). CDR3 nucleotide sequence: TGTGCCAGCAGCCGTCCAGGGAACACTGAAGCTTTCTTT. As protein: CASSRPGNTEAFF.